What follows is one T cell receptor beta chain and its context. The target antigen is unknown. Per the germline V gene, CDR1 is SGHKS and CDR2 is YYEKEE (reference sequence). V was clipped by 0 bases and J by 3 bases; unmatched bases: 3. This CDR3 contains 15 residues. Profiling relied on immunoSEQ multiplex PCR, and the TCRdb table lists in-frame clones only, not all of them. The sample contains more than 1 million clones, 75% to 80% of which appear only once. This sample was included in a study of shared clonotypes between healthy human individuals. Study results and caveats: Represented genetic and exposure-history diversity was restricted by having few donors.

J is TRBJ2-7 and V is TRBV5-5; 10 bases agree with TRBD2. This TCR came from a young man in good health. Some clones in this sample may be carry-over from other donors' samples. Input material: memory CD4+ T cells from PBMCs. Specified subset: CD45RA-negative fraction. CDR3 residues: CASSLGTSGIYEQYF. The CDR3, as DNA: TGTGCCAGCAGCTTGGGGACTAGCGGAATCTACGAGCAGTACTTC. Based on the CDR3 plus reference TRBV5-5 and TRBJ2-7, the full variable domain is DAGVTQSPTHLIKTRGQQVTLRCSPISGHKSVSWYQQVLGQGPQFIFQYYEKEERGRGNFPDRFSARQFPNYSSELNVNALLLGDSALYLCASSLGTSGIYEQYFGPGTRLTVT.